A single sample gave rise to the 30 T cell receptor beta chains below, sequenced in a study of T cells in tumors after PD-1 blockade. Produced via immunoSEQ multiplex PCR; TCRdb's table is partial and in-frame only. This sample has 4,000 or so clones, with approximately 68% found just once. This sample comprised tumor tissue, obtained before anti-PD-1 treatment. These receptors originate from a human donor with basal cell carcinoma.

This clone occurred once. The chain recombines TRBV18 with TRBJ2-2; TRBD2 agrees at 14 bases. This CDR3 region has 18 residues. Unmatched junction bases numbered 9, after V lost 5 bases and J lost 4 bases. From germline, CDR1 is KGHSH and CDR2 LQKENI. CDR3 protein: CASSTRLAGGPTTGELFF. The DNA of the CDR3 is TGTGCCAGCTCAACAAGACTAGCGGGGGGGCCGACCACCGGGGAGCTGTTTTTT.

The J gene is TRBJ2-1, the V gene TRBV7-2; either TRBD1 or TRBD2 may fit D (5 bases each). V was clipped by 2 bases and J by 4 bases, with 6 bases between them. Germline V lookup: CDR1 SGHTA, CDR2 FQGNSA. The CDR3 is 13 amino acids. This chain's CDR3 is CASSLWGYNEQFF. The DNA of the CDR3 is TGTGCCAGCAGCTTATGGGGGTACAATGAGCAGTTCTTC.

In this sample, this clone turned up once. The chain couples TRBV27 to TRBJ2-7; D is uncertain. Per germline, CDR1 MNHEY and CDR2 SMNVEV (reference sequence). This CDR3 comprises 15 residues. V dropped 5 bases and J dropped 0 bases, with 14 bases sitting between them. This CDR3 is CASSMQPVPSYEQYF. CDR3 in DNA: TGTGCCAGCAGTATGCAACCCGTACCCTCCTACGAGCAGTACTTC.

This clone was seen only a few times. The CDR3 coding sequence is TGTGCCAGCAGGGCCCAGGGAGGGGGACACACTAACCACAATGAGCAGTTCTTC. Its protein is CASRAQGGGHTNHNEQFF. This chain uses TRBV28 with TRBJ2-1, with a possible D match to TRBD2 (7 bases). This CDR3 comprises 18 residues. Germline loops: CDR1 MDHEN, CDR2 SYDVKM. Deletions cut 6 bases from V and 5 bases from J, with 26 bases between.

V usage is TRBV10-3 and J usage is TRBJ1-6; the match to TRBD1 covers 8 bases. The CDR3 has 16 amino acids. The V segment lost 0 bases and the J segment 8 bases; nucleotides outside the gene matches: 6. Germline V CDR1 and CDR2: ENHRY, SYGVKD. This CDR3 reads CAISESAGGADSPLHF. The CDR3 coding sequence is TGTGCCATCAGTGAGTCGGCAGGGGGCGCGGATTCACCCCTCCACTTT.

The rearrangement links TRBV7-6 to TRBJ2-2, with 7 bases aligning to TRBD1. V trimming: 5 bases; J trimming: 0 bases; junction bases outside the gene matches: 12. This CDR3 is 18 amino acids long. Germline lookup yields CDR1 SGHVS and CDR2 FNYEAQ. CDR3 protein: CASSQTVQGYANTGELFF. The CDR3 nucleotides read TGTGCCAGCAGCCAAACCGTACAGGGGTACGCGAACACCGGGGAGCTGTTTTTT. Full variable domain (missing parts from reference TRBV7-6 and TRBJ2-2): GAGVSQSPRYKVTKRGQDVALRCDPISGHVSLYWYRQALGQGPEFLTYFNYEAQQDKSGLPNDRFSAERPEGSISTLTIQRTEQRDSAMYRCASSQTVQGYANTGELFFGEGSRLTVL.

This chain joins TRBV5-1 and TRBJ2-3; D call uncertain. V shed 2 bases and J shed 5 bases, with 6 bases lying between them. Germline V gene lookup returns CDR1 SGHRS and CDR2 YFSETQ. There are 12 residues in the CDR3. CDR3 sequence reads: CASSLMEDTQYF. CDR3 DNA: TGCGCCAGCAGCTTAATGGAAGATACGCAGTATTTT.

There are a few counts of this clone. The chain combines TRBV30 with TRBJ2-7; no clear D gene. V was trimmed by 3 bases and J by 3 bases, leaving 12 bases between them. Per the germline V gene, CDR1 is GTSNPN and CDR2 is SVGIG (reference sequence). CDR3 length: 13 residues. The CDR3 reads CAWSQVVDYEQYF. In DNA form, the CDR3 reads TGTGCCTGGAGCCAGGTGGTGGACTACGAGCAGTACTTC.

This clone came up a few times. The chain couples TRBV10-3 to TRBJ2-5, with D tentatively TRBD1 or TRBD2 (6 bases each). The germline V and J ends were trimmed by 4 bases and 0 bases, with 9 bases remaining between them. The CDR3 has 14 amino acids. Per germline, CDR1 ENHRY and CDR2 SYGVKD. The CDR3 sequence is CAISGGGYQETQYF. The CDR3 DNA reads TGTGCCATCAGTGGAGGGGGGTACCAAGAGACCCAGTACTTC.

The gene calls are TRBV7-9 and TRBJ2-4; 9 nucleotides match TRBD1. The CDR3 is 17 residues long. Germline V gene data show CDR1 as SEHNR and CDR2 as FQNEAQ (reference sequence). V lost 3 bases and J lost 7; bases outside the gene matches: 13. CDR3 DNA sequence: TGTGCCAGCAGCTTGACCGGGACAGGGAGTTGGGCGAACATTCAGTACTTC. It translates to CASSLTGTGSWANIQYF. Based on the CDR3 plus reference TRBV7-9 and TRBJ2-4, the full variable domain is DTGVSQNPRHKITKRGQNVTFRCDPISEHNRLYWYRQTLGQGPEFLTYFQNEAQLEKSRLLSDRFSAERPKGSFSTLEIQRTEQGDSAMYLCASSLTGTGSWANIQYFGAGTRLSVL.

J is TRBJ1-5 and V is TRBV6-2 or TRBV6-3; D remains ambiguous. The V and J ends lost 0 bases and 2 bases respectively, with 8 bases between them. The CDR3 length is 15 residues. Germline CDR1 is MNHEY and CDR2 is SVGEGT. In DNA form, the CDR3 reads TGTGCCAGCAGTTACTCTCCTGGGCGCAATCAGCCCCAGCATTTT. Translation: CASSYSPGRNQPQHF.

The chain combines TRBV18 with TRBJ2-1; the D is unclear. The V gene lost 1 base and the J gene lost 5 bases, with 6 bases spanning the gap. The CDR3 is 13 residues long. Germline CDR1 is KGHSH and CDR2 is LQKENI. The CDR3 DNA is TGTGCCAGCTCACCACTGGTAGACAATGAGCAGTTCTTC. Translation gives CASSPLVDNEQFF.

V gene TRBV7-2 combines with J gene TRBJ1-6, with a weak D call TRBD1 (5 bases). CDR3 length: 17 residues. V was cut by 0 bases and J by 4 bases, with 13 bases left in between. Per germline, CDR1 SGHTA and CDR2 FQGNSA. This CDR3 is CASSLAPVGGYNSPLHF. The CDR3 nucleotides read TGTGCCAGCAGCTTAGCGCCGGTCGGGGGTTATAATTCACCCCTCCACTTT.

The J gene is TRBJ1-3, the V gene TRBV28; 8 bases are a match to TRBD1. Germline CDR1 and CDR2: MDHEN and SYDVKM. J lost 0 bases, V lost 5 bases, and 9 bases had no gene match. The CDR3 loop spans 17 amino acids. The CDR3 region is CASSPTGVPVSGNTIYF. CDR3 sequence (DNA): TGTGCCAGCAGTCCGACAGGGGTCCCCGTCTCTGGAAACACCATATATTTT.

This chain uses TRBV30 with TRBJ2-1; D may be TRBD1 (6 bases). This CDR3 is 14 amino acids long. Per the germline V gene, CDR1 is GTSNPN and CDR2 is SVGIG (reference sequence). Trimming removed 2 bases at V and 3 bases at J, with 11 bases between. CDR3 nucleotides: TGTGCCTGGAGTAGGGGCAGGGGCTACAATGAGCAGTTCTTC. Protein product: CAWSRGRGYNEQFF.

This rearrangement joins TRBV6-6 to TRBJ2-1, with 9 nucleotides matching TRBD1. This CDR3 spans 13 amino acids. After removal of 5 bases from V and 6 bases from J, the junction contained 2 bases not matched to a gene. CDR1 and CDR2 (germline): MNHNY, SVGAGI (reference sequence). In DNA, the CDR3 is TGTGCCAGCAGTCAGGGACAGGGCAATGAGCAGTTCTTC. The encoded protein is CASSQGQGNEQFF.

The chain carries TRBV20-1 and TRBJ1-1, with a possible D match to TRBD1 (5 bases). V dropped 7 bases and J dropped 7 bases, with 13 bases sitting between them. This CDR3 spans 11 amino acids. The germline gives CDR1 DFQATT, CDR2 SNEGSKA (reference sequence). DNA for the CDR3: TGCAGTGGGGGGTCCCTCCTTGAAGCTTTCTTT. This sequence encodes CSGGSLLEAFF.

This clone was seen just once. The chain has TRBV27 and TRBJ2-4, with 8 bases fitting TRBD2. V shed 6 bases, J shed 0 bases, and the junction held 4 bases outside the gene matches. This CDR3 is 15 amino acids long. Germline lookup yields CDR1 MNHEY and CDR2 SMNVEV (reference sequence). As DNA, the CDR3 is TGTGCCAGCAGGCCGGGGGGGGTAGCCAAAAACATTCAGTACTTC. Encoded protein: CASRPGGVAKNIQYF.

The chain links TRBV27 to TRBJ2-6; maybe TRBD1 (6 bases). CDR1 and CDR2 from the germline V gene are MNHEY and SMNVEV (reference sequence). V lost 5 bases and J lost 0, with 14 bases in between. The CDR3 runs 17 residues. The CDR3 nucleotides read TGTGCCAGCAGTAGTTCAGGGGTCTCCTCTGGGGCCAACGTCCTGACTTTC. Amino acids: CASSSSGVSSGANVLTF. The whole variable domain, filled in from reference TRBV27 and TRBJ2-6, reads EAQVTQNPRYLITVTGKKLTVTCSQNMNHEYMSWYRQDPGLGLRQIYYSMNVEVTDKGDVPEGYKVSRKEKRNFPLILESPSPNQTSLYFCASSSSGVSSGANVLTFGAGSRLTVL.

This clone was seen a few times. The chain recombines TRBV28 with TRBJ2-4; TRBD1 matches 8 bases. J lost 6 bases, V lost 3 bases, and 4 bases had no gene match. The germline V gene encodes CDR1 MDHEN and CDR2 SYDVKM. The CDR3 is 14 amino acids. The CDR3 sequence: CASSFQGAANIQYF. CDR3 bases: TGTGCCAGCAGTTTCCAGGGGGCGGCAAACATTCAGTACTTC.

This clone was recorded a few times. The chain couples TRBV10-2 to TRBJ2-5; D is unresolved. V was pared by 2 bases and J by 5 bases, with 6 bases between. The CDR3 runs to 12 residues. Looked up from germline, CDR1 is WSHSY and CDR2 is SAAADI. The CDR3 sequence: CASSERWETQYF. The CDR3 DNA is TGCGCCAGCAGTGAGAGGTGGGAGACCCAGTACTTC.

The chain uses TRBV2 and TRBJ2-7; the D is unclear. Trimming pared 4 bases from V and 2 bases from J, leaving 6 bases between. CDR1 SNHLY and CDR2 FYNNEI come from the germline V gene. The CDR3 is 12 residues long. This CDR3 is CASSVTTYEQYF. Written as DNA, the CDR3 is TGTGCCAGCAGTGTCACAACCTACGAGCAGTACTTC.

In its sample, this clone was seen a few times. The chain joins TRBV6-5 to TRBJ1-5, with TRBD1 as a possible D gene (5 bases). Between the trimmed V and J ends, which lost 7 bases and 4 bases, there was a span of 14 bases. Germline V lookup: CDR1 MNHEY, CDR2 SVGAGI. This CDR3 spans 14 amino acids. Written as DNA, the CDR3 is TGTGCCAGCAACCCACGGGGCCCTAATCAGCCCCAGCATTTT. It is translated as CASNPRGPNQPQHF.

This clone was seen more than once but under ten times. The chain is built from TRBV28 and TRBJ1-2; D ambiguous. Germline V gene data show CDR1 as MDHEN and CDR2 as SYDVKM. V lost 5 bases to trimming and J lost 0 bases, with 13 bases between them. The CDR3 length is 15 residues. The CDR3 region has the DNA TGTGCCAGCAGTCGCTATCTGGAAACTAACTATGGCTACACCTTC. This encodes CASSRYLETNYGYTF.

The chain joins TRBV2 to TRBJ2-5; tentatively, D is TRBD2 (5 bases). Germline values: CDR1 SNHLY, CDR2 FYNNEI. The CDR3 is made up of 15 amino acids. V lost 6 bases and J 0 bases, leaving 14 bases between the germline ends. CDR3 loop: CASRATRNNQETQYF. The DNA of the CDR3 is TGTGCCAGCAGAGCAACTAGGAACAACCAAGAGACCCAGTACTTC.

The CDR3 nucleotides read TGTGCCAGCAGTTACAGGCCAGGGGGGGACACCGGGGAGCTGTTTTTT. It specifies CASSYRPGGDTGELFF. The rearrangement joins TRBV6-5 to TRBJ2-2; D is tentatively TRBD1 or TRBD2 (7 bases each). The CDR3 has 16 residues. V lost 2 bases and J 3 bases, leaving 13 bases between the germline ends. Looked up from germline, CDR1 is MNHEY and CDR2 is SVGAGI.

The CDR3 protein is CASSRAEVLLSGEQYF. The CDR3 DNA follows: TGTGCCAGCAGCCGCGCGGAAGTCCTGCTTTCGGGGGAGCAGTACTTC. The chain has TRBV28 and TRBJ2-7; D may be TRBD2 (5 bases). V lost 6 bases to trimming and J lost 7 bases, with 25 bases between them. CDR3 length equals 16 residues. Per the germline V gene, CDR1 is MDHEN and CDR2 is SYDVKM.

The chain has TRBV18 and TRBJ2-1, with 8 bases aligning to TRBD2. Germline values: CDR1 KGHSH, CDR2 LQKENI. The CDR3 contains 15 residues. V was clipped by 3 bases and J by 5 bases; unmatched bases: 6. The CDR3 region is CASSPFPGGHNEQFF. The CDR3 DNA follows: TGTGCCAGCTCACCCTTTCCGGGGGGGCACAATGAGCAGTTCTTC.

The rearrangement uses TRBV6-5 and TRBJ1-1; 7 bases map to TRBD1. V shed 2 bases, J shed 7 bases, and the junction held 7 bases outside the gene matches. The V gene's germline CDR1 is MNHEY and CDR2 SVGAGI. The length of the CDR3 is 14 residues. The CDR3 here is CASSYGDRALEAFF. CDR3 coding DNA: TGTGCCAGCAGTTACGGTGACAGGGCCCTTGAAGCTTTCTTT.

This sequence joins TRBV7-9 and TRBJ2-2; D gene uncertain. CDR1 SEHNR and CDR2 FQNEAQ come from the germline V gene (reference sequence). The CDR3 covers 14 residues. Trimming left V 2 bases short and J 2 bases short, with 6 bases between. Written as DNA, the CDR3 is TGTGCCAGCAGCTTAATGGGCAACACCGGGGAGCTGTTTTTT. Translating it yields CASSLMGNTGELFF. Using reference TRBV7-9 and TRBJ2-2 for the parts outside the CDR3, the full variable domain is DTGVSQNPRHKITKRGQNVTFRCDPISEHNRLYWYRQTLGQGPEFLTYFQNEAQLEKSRLLSDRFSAERPKGSFSTLEIQRTEQGDSAMYLCASSLMGNTGELFFGEGSRLTVL.